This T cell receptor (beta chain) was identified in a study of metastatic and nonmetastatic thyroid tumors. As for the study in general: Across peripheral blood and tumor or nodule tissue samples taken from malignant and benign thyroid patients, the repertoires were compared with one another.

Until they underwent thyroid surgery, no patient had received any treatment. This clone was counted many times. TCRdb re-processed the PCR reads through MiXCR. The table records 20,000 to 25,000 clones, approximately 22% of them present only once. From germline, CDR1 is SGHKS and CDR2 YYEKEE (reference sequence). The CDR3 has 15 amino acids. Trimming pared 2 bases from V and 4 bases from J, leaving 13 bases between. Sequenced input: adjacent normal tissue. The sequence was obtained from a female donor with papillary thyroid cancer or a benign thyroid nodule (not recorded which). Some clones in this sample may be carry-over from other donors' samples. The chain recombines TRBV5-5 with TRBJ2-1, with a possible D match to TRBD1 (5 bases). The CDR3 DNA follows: TGTGCCAGCAGCTTAAGCCAGGGAACTTACAATGAGCAGTTCTTC. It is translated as CASSLSQGTYNEQFF. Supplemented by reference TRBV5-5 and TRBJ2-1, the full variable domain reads DAGVTQSPTHLIKTRGQQVTLRCSPISGHKSVSWYQQVLGQGPQFIFQYYEKEERGRGNFPDRFSARQFPNYSSELNVNALLLGDSALYLCASSLSQGTYNEQFFGPGTRLTVL.